The table lists the clone carrying this TCR beta chain with a few counts. Its antigen is currently unknown. This entry is derived from a study of cytomegalovirus exposure and HLA in healthy donors. The length of the CDR3 is 15 residues. Germline-derived CDR1 and CDR2 are SGHTA and FQGNSA. V lost 5 bases and J lost 7, with 20 bases in between. This PCR relied on a set of 60 Vbeta primers and 13 Jbeta primers. The protocol was immunoSEQ multiplex PCR, while the TCRdb copy is restricted to in-frame clones and leaves out a portion. The data show 95,000 to 150,000 clones, 75% seen once. Study-wide points: The study assumed roughly uniform donor sequencing depth for presence/absence analyses.

The source of this sequence is a woman in her 40s in good health and CMV-seropositive. The chain couples TRBV7-2 to TRBJ1-2, with D tentatively TRBD1 (5 bases). Sequenced sample: PBMCs. CDR3 protein: CASSLPRGRDGGYTF. The CDR3 DNA reads TGTGCCAGCAGCCTCCCCCGGGGGAGGGACGGTGGCTACACCTTC.